This TCR beta chain came from a study of metastatic and nonmetastatic thyroid tumors. The overall study: Repertoires of blood and of tissue (tumor or nodule) from malignant and benign thyroid patients were compared.

Thyroid surgery took place with no prior treatment in any patient. In the authors' workflow: The study's classifier, a distant-metastasis tool for papillary thyroid cancer, was built using CDR3 differences across clinicopathological groups. TCRdb re-clonotyped the PCR reads through MiXCR. The V and J calls, along with clone size, are taken from TCRdb and not from the paper's own processing. The sample records more than 25,000 clones, approximately 10% being singletons. Whole-study findings and limits: Malignant thyroid tumors reportedly had TCR beta diversity that was significantly higher than in benign nodules, in blood and tumor.

Deletions cut 5 bases from V and 6 bases from J, with 15 bases between. The CDR3 length is 14 residues. Looked up from germline, CDR1 is SGHTA and CDR2 is FQGNSA. This clone has at least ten counts. The antigen is unknown. The V call is TRBV7-2, the J call TRBJ2-3, with D uncertain. The sequenced sample was blood. The clonotype was recovered from a female donor with papillary thyroid cancer or a benign thyroid nodule (not recorded which). Some clones in this sample may be carry-over from other donors' samples. In nucleotides, the CDR3 is TGTGCCAGCAGCCCCGGGTTGACTGGGGATACGCAGTATTTT. Translation gives CASSPGLTGDTQYF.